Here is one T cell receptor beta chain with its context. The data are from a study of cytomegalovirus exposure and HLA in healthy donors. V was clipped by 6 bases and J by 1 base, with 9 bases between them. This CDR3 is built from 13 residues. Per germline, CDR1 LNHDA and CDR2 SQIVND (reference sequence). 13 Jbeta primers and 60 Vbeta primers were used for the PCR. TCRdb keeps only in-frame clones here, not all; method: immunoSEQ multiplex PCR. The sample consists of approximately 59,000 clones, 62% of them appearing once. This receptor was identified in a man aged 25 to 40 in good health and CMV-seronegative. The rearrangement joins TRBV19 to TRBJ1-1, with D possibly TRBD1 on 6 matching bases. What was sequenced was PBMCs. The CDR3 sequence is CASSRDTNTEAFF. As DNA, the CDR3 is TGTGCCAGTAGCCGGGACACGAACACTGAAGCTTTCTTT.